These T cell receptor beta chains were read from a single sample in a study of cytomegalovirus exposure and HLA in healthy donors. Method: immunoSEQ multiplex PCR; TCRdb's copy keeps in-frame clones and lacks some. Of over 100,000 clones in the sample, 70% to 85% were seen once. The sample was PBMCs. The receptors derive from a woman between 18 and 29 years old in good health and CMV-seropositive. The conserved cysteine and the conserved F or W are not part of the CDR3 here. Clone size is shown for a subset of rows, as once, few, many or a class of expanded clone.

cdr3_aa	v_call	j_call	clone_size	cdr3_length
ASGLAGAEQF	TRBV12-5	TRBJ2-1	-	10
ASLWYGRVTDTQY	TRBV6-1	TRBJ2-3	few	13
ASSYEVRGYEQY	TRBV6-5	TRBJ2-7	-	12
ASSFQGDSNNEQY	TRBV5-4	TRBJ2-7	-	13
ASSLEELIHTGELF	TRBV7-9	TRBJ2-2	once	14
AWSGQKNYGYT	TRBV30	TRBJ1-2	-	11
ASRGTSGFSDSYEQY	TRBV2	TRBJ2-7	-	15
ASSETAMNTEAF	TRBV25-1	TRBJ1-1	few	12
ASSGTGPLEQY	TRBV19	TRBJ2-7	-	11
ASSQVPLREGRNEQY	TRBV4-1	TRBJ2-7	few	15
ASSLGQNSPLH	TRBV13	TRBJ1-6	-	11
ASSPRTSGRAGEQF	TRBV13	TRBJ2-1	-	14
ASSRDRERDEQY	TRBV11-3	TRBJ2-7	-	12
ASSPGTSYYEQY	TRBV19	TRBJ2-7	-	12
SNPGGRSLPIRETQY	TRBV29-1	TRBJ2-5	few	15
ASSLPPDSAVGPQH	TRBV28	TRBJ1-5	-	14
ASSRVGDYEQY	TRBV4-1	TRBJ2-7	-	11
ASSYDPGTEAF	TRBV6-5	TRBJ1-1	-	11
ASSASGSPDTQY	TRBV9	TRBJ2-3	-	12
ASKVSGWDTEAF	TRBV19	TRBJ1-1	few	12
AWRTGRNQPQH	TRBV30	TRBJ1-5	-	11
AWSVLRNTEAF	TRBV30	TRBJ1-1	-	11
ASSPGARQPQH	TRBV7-9	TRBJ1-5	-	11
SVQAPYEQF	TRBV29-1	TRBJ2-1	-	9
ASSLEEELAGGPKYEQY	TRBV7-9	TRBJ2-7	-	17
ASSLPGMGEKLF	TRBV28	TRBJ1-4	-	12
ASKPLSSGANEQF	TRBV6-1	TRBJ2-1	-	13
ASSKDRSALATNEKLF	TRBV19	TRBJ1-4	-	16
ASSLVQAGELF	TRBV5-4	TRBJ2-2	-	11
ASSADRVPGNTIY	TRBV5-1	TRBJ1-3	once	13
ASSGSPQGPQETQY	TRBV9	TRBJ2-5	-	14
ASSFGTSGLTQY	TRBV28	TRBJ2-3	-	12
ASSLGESGDYEQY	TRBV4-1	TRBJ2-7	-	13
ASPGLETYNEQF	TRBV7-9	TRBJ2-1	-	12
ASSFGRGSRYEQY	TRBV11-1	TRBJ2-7	-	13
ASTLLGTGNEKLF	TRBV5-1	TRBJ1-4	-	13
ASRGTGVLEQY	TRBV27	TRBJ2-7	-	11
AWSSTGAGDAQH	TRBV30	TRBJ1-5	few	12
ASRPLPVTSDEQY	TRBV6-1	TRBJ2-7	-	13
ASSLKWIAGGSSTDTQY	TRBV5-6	TRBJ2-3	-	17